What follows are 23 T cell receptor beta chains derived from one specimen sequenced in a study of blood T cell repertoires in COVID-19. The protocol was immunoSEQ multiplex PCR, while the TCRdb copy is restricted to in-frame clones and leaves out a portion. The data show over 150,000 clones, approximately 87% seen once. Input material: peripheral blood. The receptors shown here come from a woman in her seventies with COVID-19, enrolled during active disease.

The V call is TRBV19, the J call TRBJ1-2, with D perhaps TRBD1 (6 bases). The CDR3 length is 13 residues. Germline values: CDR1 LNHDA, CDR2 SQIVND (reference sequence). Trimming stripped 7 bases from V and 8 bases from J, with 17 bases between. The CDR3 DNA is TGTGCCAGTACCCCAAGCAGGGGCCGGGGCTACACCTTC. Translation: CASTPSRGRGYTF.

CDR3 coding DNA: TGTGCCACCTCGAAGGACTATACACGCCAAGAGACCCAGTACTTC. This sequence encodes CATSKDYTRQETQYF. The chain links TRBV14 to TRBJ2-5, with D possibly TRBD2 on 6 matching bases. V was shortened by 10 bases and J by 1 base, with 19 bases between the two germline ends. Germline V gene lookup returns CDR1 SGHDN and CDR2 FVKESK. This CDR3 spans 15 amino acids.

This rearrangement joins TRBV4-1 to TRBJ1-4, with D unresolved. Trimming removed 2 bases at V and 7 bases at J, with 14 bases between. The CDR3 is 15 amino acids. Germline V gene lookup returns CDR1 MGHRA and CDR2 YSYEKL. The CDR3 loop reads CASSQLKGVGEKLFF. The DNA for the CDR3 is TGCGCCAGCAGCCAATTGAAGGGAGTCGGTGAAAAACTGTTTTTT.

This sequence joins TRBV5-4 and TRBJ2-7, with a possible D match to TRBD1 (7 bases). There are 14 residues in the CDR3. V shed 1 base and J shed 6 bases, with 14 bases lying between them. Per germline, CDR1 SGHNT and CDR2 YYREEE (reference sequence). CDR3 coding DNA: TGTGCCAGCAGCTTGAATCAGGGGGGCTCCGAGCAGTACTTC. Residues: CASSLNQGGSEQYF.

The genes are TRBV28 and TRBJ2-7, with TRBD2 matching over 9 bases. The junction had 11 bases not matched to a gene; V was cut back by 0 bases and J by 5 bases. CDR1 and CDR2 (germline): MDHEN, SYDVKM. This CDR3 contains 17 residues. This CDR3 reads CASSLCRESGTSNEQYF. The CDR3 DNA sequence: TGTGCCAGCAGTTTATGCCGGGAGTCCGGGACTAGCAACGAGCAGTACTTC.

This chain connects TRBV9 to TRBJ1-4; D remains unclear. From germline, CDR1 is SGDLS and CDR2 YYNGEE. Trimming removed 0 bases at V and 8 bases at J, with 11 bases between. CDR3 length: 14 residues. CDR3 nucleotide sequence: TGTGCCAGCAGCGTAGAGGGAGGAAGCGAAAAACTGTTTTTT. This codes for CASSVEGGSEKLFF. Drawing the rest from reference TRBV9 and TRBJ1-4, the complete variable domain is DSGVTQTPKHLITATGQRVTLRCSPRSGDLSVYWYQQSLDQGLQFLIQYYNGEERAKGNILERFSAQQFPDLHSELNLSSLELGDSALYFCASSVEGGSEKLFFGSGTQLSVL.

This clone was seen only a few times. The V call is TRBV3-1 (or the pseudogene TRBV3-2), the J call TRBJ2-7, with 10 bases that match TRBD2. V lost 0 bases and J lost 4; bases outside the gene matches: 6. The CDR3 consists of 16 residues. The germline CDR1 and CDR2 sequences are LGHDT and YNNKEL (reference sequence). The CDR3 protein is CASSQDMASGSYEQYF. The CDR3 DNA reads as TGTGCCAGCAGCCAAGATATGGCTAGCGGGAGTTACGAGCAGTACTTC.

The CDR3 loop is CSASFRQETQYF. The CDR3 DNA reads as TGCAGTGCTAGTTTCCGTCAAGAGACCCAGTACTTC. The rearrangement links TRBV20-1 to TRBJ2-5; D call uncertain. Germline assignment: CDR1 DFQATT and CDR2 SNEGSKA (reference sequence). The V and J ends lost 3 bases and 2 bases respectively, with 7 bases between them. The CDR3 length is 12 residues.

The V gene is TRBV4-1, the J gene TRBJ2-6, with a weak D call TRBD1 (5 bases). Germline CDR1 is MGHRA and CDR2 is YSYEKL. The CDR3 has 17 amino acids. V was shortened by 4 bases and J by 0 bases, with 13 bases between the two germline ends. The CDR3 DNA reads as TGCGCCAGCAGCCGCCAGGGAAAACACTCTGGGGCCAACGTCCTGACTTTC. It yields the protein CASSRQGKHSGANVLTF.

This sequence joins TRBV2 and TRBJ1-5; tentatively, D is TRBD1 (5 bases). Germline V gene lookup returns CDR1 SNHLY and CDR2 FYNNEI. V was clipped by 6 bases and J by 2 bases, with 14 bases between them. The CDR3 covers 15 residues. The CDR3 nucleotides read TGTGCCAGCAGCGCGGGGATGGGGCGCAATCAGCCCCAGCATTTT. It codes for CASSAGMGRNQPQHF.

This chain uses TRBV12-5 with TRBJ2-1; 9 bases are a match to TRBD2. Germline V CDR1 and CDR2: LGHNT, FRNRAP. This CDR3 is built from 18 residues. The V and J ends lost 0 bases and 4 bases, in that order; junction bases with no gene match: 10. The CDR3 bases are TGTGCTAGTGGTTTGGTGGCAGGGGGTCTAGCGGGATACAATGAGCAGTTCTTC. The encoded protein is CASGLVAGGLAGYNEQFF.

The V and J genes are TRBV14 and TRBJ1-6; 8 nucleotides line up with TRBD1. Germline values: CDR1 SGHDN, CDR2 FVKESK. The CDR3 runs to 19 residues. Trimming removed 2 bases from V and 1 base from J; junction bases left unmatched: 10. The DNA for the CDR3 is TGTGCCAGCAGCCAACCTCGCGTCCAGGGGGCTTCCTATAATTCACCCCTCCACTTT. It codes for CASSQPRVQGASYNSPLHF.

V gene TRBV7-2 combines with J gene TRBJ2-1; the match to TRBD2 covers 8 bases. CDR3 length: 16 residues. The V gene's germline CDR1 is SGHTA and CDR2 FQGNSA. After removal of 5 bases from V and 4 bases from J, the junction contained 10 bases not matched to a gene. CDR3 sequence: CASSTAGASGYNEQFF. DNA for the CDR3: TGTGCCAGCAGCACCGCGGGCGCTAGCGGGTACAATGAGCAGTTCTTC. Combining the CDR3 with reference TRBV7-2 and TRBJ2-1 gives the whole variable domain GAGVSQSPSNKVTEKGKDVELRCDPISGHTALYWYRQSLGQGLEFLIYFQGNSAPDKSGLPSDRFSAERTGGSVSTLTIQRTQQEDSAVYLCASSTAGASGYNEQFFGPGTRLTVL.

The chain combines TRBV6-1 with TRBJ2-6, with D possibly being TRBD2 (6 bases). CDR3 length: 16 residues. CDR1 and CDR2 from the germline V gene are MNHNS and SASEGT. V shed 1 base and J shed 3 bases, with 10 bases lying between them. Here the CDR3 DNA reads TGTGCCAGCAGTGAAGGGGACTGGGTTGGGGCCAACGTCCTGACTTTC. Protein product: CASSEGDWVGANVLTF.

The V and J genes are TRBV7-2 and TRBJ2-7, with a weak D call TRBD2 (5 bases). Germline CDR1 and CDR2: SGHTA and FQGNSA. Trimming took 5 bases from V and 9 from J, leaving 17 bases between them. CDR3 length equals 13 residues. As DNA, the CDR3 is TGTGCCAGCAGCCTCAGCGGTTTATTCGGGCAGTACTTC. It encodes CASSLSGLFGQYF.

The rearrangement uses TRBV6-5 and TRBJ2-5; 7 nucleotides match TRBD1. The germline V gene has CDR1 MNHEY and CDR2 SVGAGI. The CDR3 spans 13 residues. V lost 5 bases to trimming and J lost 7 bases; unmatched junction nucleotides: 7. The CDR3 loop is CASSPDRAGTQYF. In DNA, the CDR3 is TGTGCCAGCAGTCCCGACAGGGCCGGGACCCAGTACTTC.

This sequence joins TRBV9 and TRBJ2-5; tentatively, D is TRBD2 (6 bases). The CDR3 loop spans 15 amino acids. Trimming took 3 bases from V and 5 from J, leaving 17 bases between them. The V gene's germline CDR1 is SGDLS and CDR2 YYNGEE. DNA of the CDR3: TGTGCCAGCAGCGGGACGGAGGGCCTAGGGGAGACCCAGTACTTC. It translates to CASSGTEGLGETQYF.

This clone appeared a single time. The chain carries TRBV6-1 and TRBJ2-7, with D maybe TRBD2 (6 bases). The V and J ends lost 3 bases and 2 bases respectively, with 11 bases between them. Germline loops: CDR1 MNHNS, CDR2 SASEGT. CDR3 size: 14 residues. In DNA, the CDR3 is TGTGCCAGCAGTGAGGGACTCGATACCTACGAGCAGTACTTC. Amino acids: CASSEGLDTYEQYF.

The V and J genes are TRBV7-2 and TRBJ2-7; possible D gene TRBD2, 5 bases. CDR1 and CDR2 from the germline V gene are SGHTA and FQGNSA. V lost 5 bases, J lost 0 bases, and 11 bases lay in between. The CDR3 runs to 14 residues. CDR3 coding DNA: TGTGCCAGCAGCGGGCCGGGGAGCTCCTACGAGCAGTACTTC. It translates to CASSGPGSSYEQYF.

This sequence joins TRBV27 and TRBJ2-7; 7 positions match TRBD1. Germline loops: CDR1 MNHEY, CDR2 SMNVEV (reference sequence). Trimming took 6 bases from V and 3 from J; bases not matched to a gene: 8. The CDR3 sequence is 14 residues long. The CDR3 coding sequence is TGTGCCAGCAGCCAACAGGGGATAAGCTACGAGCAGTACTTC. It codes for CASSQQGISYEQYF.

The chain recombines TRBV14 with TRBJ2-5; maybe TRBD2 (6 bases). The CDR3 sequence is 15 residues long. Germline CDR1 reads SGHDN; CDR2 reads FVKESK. Trimming shortened V by 4 bases and J by 8 bases, and 20 bases separated the two germline ends. The CDR3 DNA sequence: TGTGCCAGCAGCCGCACTTTAGCGGCGCAGGTCACCCAGTACTTC. Encoded protein: CASSRTLAAQVTQYF.

This chain connects TRBV11-1 to TRBJ2-7, with 7 bases identical to TRBD1. Trimming at V came to 4 bases and at J to 5 bases, leaving 11 bases not matched to a gene. This CDR3 contains 15 residues. Germline V gene data show CDR1 as SGHAT and CDR2 as FQDESV (reference sequence). For the CDR3, the DNA is TGTGCCAGCAGCTCGCGACAGGGTACCAGCGACGAGCAGTACTTC. Translated, it gives CASSSRQGTSDEQYF.

V gene TRBV7-8 combines with J gene TRBJ2-6, with 7 bases fitting TRBD1. V shed 3 bases, J shed 2 bases, and the junction held 4 bases outside the gene matches. Germline V CDR1 and CDR2: SGHVS, FQNEAQ. The CDR3 covers 16 residues. In nucleotides, the CDR3 is TGTGCCAGCAGCTTTGCAACAGGGGCTGGGGCCAACGTCCTGACTTTC. This translates into CASSFATGAGANVLTF.